A single sample is the source of the 26 T cell receptor beta chains below, sequenced in a study of T-cell reconstitution after alpha-beta-depleted transplantation in children. Construction of the TCRbeta library involved unique molecular identifiers. TCRdb called the PCR reads again in MiXCR, with one record for every CDR3 protein. The sample holds some 450,000 distinct CDR3 sequences, approximately 41% seen once. Material: PBMCs, obtained before TCRalphabeta/CD19-depleted stem cell transplant. All receptors come from a girl aged 2-10 years with aplastic anemia, due to receive a stem cell transplant.

This clonotype was observed a handful of times. The chain links TRBV20-1 to TRBJ2-1; perhaps TRBD2 as D (5 bases). The V and J ends lost 7 bases and 2 bases respectively, with 15 bases between them. Germline V gene lookup returns CDR1 DFQATT and CDR2 SNEGSKA (reference sequence). This CDR3 spans 14 amino acids. The CDR3 DNA follows: TGCAGTGTTCGAAGCGGTGACGCCTACAATGAGCAGTTCTTC. Translation: CSVRSGDAYNEQFF.

The chain combines TRBV12-3 or TRBV12-4 with TRBJ1-5; 7 bases are a match to TRBD1. The CDR3 is 14 amino acids. Trimming took 5 bases from V and 7 from J; bases not matched to a gene: 8. CDR3 coding DNA: TGTGCCAGCAGTCCGACAGGGAGGATACAGCCCCAGCATTTT. Translated: CASSPTGRIQPQHF.

This rearrangement joins TRBV29-1 to TRBJ1-1; 8 bases fit TRBD1. The CDR3 contains 16 residues. Germline assignment: CDR1 SQVTM and CDR2 ANQGSEA. Trimming removed 0 bases from V and 0 bases from J; junction bases left unmatched: 6. DNA of the CDR3: TGCAGCGTTGAAGATAGCAGGGGGCAAATGAACACTGAAGCTTTCTTT. This codes for CSVEDSRGQMNTEAFF.

Ten or more counts support this clonotype. This chain joins TRBV5-1 and TRBJ2-2; 8 positions agree with TRBD2. Germline V gene lookup returns CDR1 SGHRS and CDR2 YFSETQ. CDR3 length: 18 residues. The junction had 7 bases not matched to a gene; V was cut back by 0 bases and J by 0 bases. CDR3 protein: CASSLGSGTRANTGELFF. Here the CDR3 DNA reads TGCGCCAGCAGCTTGGGTAGCGGGACTCGCGCGAACACCGGGGAGCTGTTTTTT.

This rearrangement joins TRBV27 to TRBJ2-3; 10 bases align to TRBD2. The CDR3 has 16 residues. Per germline, CDR1 MNHEY and CDR2 SMNVEV (reference sequence). Unmatched junction bases numbered 9, after V lost 5 bases and J lost 4 bases. The CDR3 protein is CASSSYSGGAADTQYF. The CDR3 nucleotides read TGTGCCAGCAGTAGTTACAGCGGGGGGGCCGCAGATACGCAGTATTTT.

This clonotype was counted a few times. The chain links TRBV20-1 to TRBJ2-7; D is perhaps TRBD1 (5 bases). Deletions cut 3 bases from V and 4 bases from J, with 13 bases between. Germline CDR1 and CDR2: DFQATT and SNEGSKA (reference sequence). The CDR3 totals 13 residues. The CDR3 nucleotides read TGCAGTGCTAGGTGGGGCGCCGCTTACGAGCAGTACTTC. Its translation: CSARWGAAYEQYF.

V is TRBV7-6 and J is TRBJ2-6; the D call may be TRBD1 or TRBD2 (5 bases each). The V gene's germline CDR1 is SGHVS and CDR2 FNYEAQ. Deletions cut 4 bases from V and 1 base from J, with 11 bases between. The CDR3 is made up of 16 amino acids. This CDR3 is CASSSRWGSGANVLTF. The CDR3 nucleotides are TGTGCCAGCAGCTCTCGGTGGGGGTCTGGGGCCAACGTCCTGACTTTC.

This clonotype has ten or more counts. This chain links TRBV12-3 or TRBV12-4 with TRBJ2-7; the match to TRBD2 covers 7 bases. With 6 bases clipped from V and 0 bases from J, the junction kept 5 bases outside the gene matches. The CDR3 consists of 14 residues. CDR3 coding DNA: TGTGCCAGCAGGGGGGGGTATGACTCCTACGAGCAGTACTTC. Encoded protein: CASRGGYDSYEQYF.

This clonotype was seen repeatedly, ten times or more. This chain links TRBV18 with TRBJ1-4; D ambiguous. CDR1 KGHSH and CDR2 LQKENI come from the germline V gene. This CDR3 has 15 residues. V was pared by 5 bases and J by 5 bases, with 15 bases between. In DNA, the CDR3 is TGTGCCAGCTCATCAGCGGCTGGGAGAAATGAAAAACTGTTTTTT. Translation gives CASSSAAGRNEKLFF.

The V call is TRBV20-1, the J call TRBJ1-2; TRBD1 is a possible D gene (6 bases). The V gene's germline CDR1 is DFQATT and CDR2 SNEGSKA (reference sequence). This CDR3 is built from 11 residues. V dropped 5 bases and J dropped 8 bases, with 12 bases sitting between them. CDR3 nucleotide sequence: TGCAGTGCTGGGGGGCAGGGAGGCTACACCTTC. Protein: CSAGGQGGYTF.

V usage is TRBV5-4 and J usage is TRBJ2-5, with a tentative D call TRBD1 (5 bases). The V gene lost 3 bases and the J gene lost 6 bases, with 15 bases spanning the gap. The CDR3 covers 14 residues. Germline lookup yields CDR1 SGHNT and CDR2 YYREEE (reference sequence). CDR3 sequence (DNA): TGTGCCAGCAGCTCCCCAGGGTTCGCTAAGACCCAGTACTTC. Translated, it gives CASSSPGFAKTQYF.

In this sample, this clonotype turned up a few times. The V gene is TRBV18, the J gene TRBJ1-2; the D is unclear. This CDR3 is 12 amino acids long. V lost 5 bases and J lost 8, with 12 bases in between. Germline V gene sequence: CDR1 KGHSH, CDR2 LQKENI. The CDR3 is CASSEGDQGYTF. The CDR3 region has the DNA TGTGCCAGCTCAGAAGGAGACCAGGGCTACACCTTC. The complete variable domain, with remaining parts taken from reference TRBV18 and TRBJ1-2, reads NAGVMQNPRHLVRRRGQEARLRCSPMKGHSHVYWYRQLPEEGLKFMVYLQKENIIDESGMPKERFSAEFPKEGPSILRIQQVVRGDSAAYFCASSEGDQGYTFGSGTRLTVV.

This clonotype was seen more than once but under ten times. The chain employs TRBV29-1 and TRBJ2-3; weak D call: TRBD2 (6 bases). Germline V gene sequence: CDR1 SQVTM, CDR2 ANQGSEA. The CDR3 has 12 amino acids. Trimming stripped 6 bases from V and 8 bases from J, with 15 bases between. The CDR3 nucleotides are TGCAGCGTAGCACTAGCCCTAGGTACGCAGTATTTT. This codes for CSVALALGTQYF.

The table lists this clonotype with a few counts. The V and J genes are TRBV5-1 and TRBJ2-1, with D perhaps TRBD2 (5 bases). This CDR3 is built from 15 residues. V lost 0 bases and J 6 bases, leaving 13 bases between the germline ends. Germline CDR1 SGHRS, CDR2 YFSETQ. CDR3 loop: CASSLDGMRVNEQFF. For the CDR3, the DNA is TGCGCCAGCAGCTTGGACGGGATGAGGGTCAATGAGCAGTTCTTC.

The rearrangement joins TRBV4-1 to TRBJ2-1, with a possible D match to TRBD2 (5 bases). The CDR3 extends over 13 amino acids. Per germline, CDR1 MGHRA and CDR2 YSYEKL. V dropped 2 bases and J dropped 8 bases, with 10 bases sitting between them. CDR3: CASSQRGSDEQFF. CDR3 in DNA: TGCGCCAGCAGCCAACGAGGGTCGGATGAGCAGTTCTTC.

The gene calls are TRBV3-1 and TRBJ2-7; 9 positions match TRBD2. The CDR3 covers 17 residues. Germline CDR1 is LGHDT and CDR2 is YNNKEL (reference sequence). The trim removed 11 bases at V and 5 bases at J, leaving 22 bases unmatched. CDR3 DNA sequence: TGTGCCTGCTGCCAAGATGACCTTAATAGCGGGAGAGACGAGCAGTACTTC. It translates to CACCQDDLNSGRDEQYF.

This clonotype has at least ten counts. This chain links TRBV10-2 with TRBJ2-1; D is unclear. CDR3 length equals 15 residues. V was pared by 5 bases and J by 0 bases, with 11 bases between. The germline gives CDR1 WSHSY, CDR2 SAAADI. The CDR3 loop reads CASSTEFSSYNEQFF. CDR3 nucleotides: TGCGCCAGCAGTACGGAATTTAGCTCCTACAATGAGCAGTTCTTC.

This clonotype was detected a few times. This chain connects TRBV5-6 to TRBJ1-1; D unclear. The CDR3 runs 13 residues. With 2 bases removed from V and 4 bases from J, the gap between germline ends came to 9 bases. Germline V gene sequence: CDR1 SGHDT, CDR2 YYEEEE. The CDR3 region has the DNA TGTGCCAGCAGCTTTTTTCTGCGCACTGAAGCTTTCTTT. Its translation: CASSFFLRTEAFF.

The sample holds a few counts of this clonotype. The rearrangement uses TRBV6-5 and TRBJ2-7; 9 bases are shared with TRBD1. CDR3 length: 16 amino acids. V shed 3 bases, J shed 5 bases, and the junction held 11 bases outside the gene matches. Germline loops: CDR1 MNHEY, CDR2 SVGAGI. DNA for the CDR3: TGTGCCAGCAGTTATCGGGCCGGGACAGGGTCCAACGAGCAGTACTTC. Residues: CASSYRAGTGSNEQYF.

About this clonotype itself: Possible read error: a much larger clone is one base away. The chain uses TRBV5-1 and TRBJ2-5; 8 nucleotides line up with TRBD2. The CDR3 runs to 11 residues. CDR1 is SGHRS, CDR2 YFSETQ, per germline. The CDR3 reads CASRGGETQHF. The CDR3 DNA reads as TGCGCCAGCCGGGGGGGAGAGACCCAGCACTTC.

This clonotype was seen only a few times. The gene calls are TRBV18 and TRBJ2-5; D gene uncertain. V lost 4 bases to trimming and J lost 6 bases, with 9 bases between them. The CDR3 is 12 residues long. The V gene's germline CDR1 is KGHSH and CDR2 LQKENI. The CDR3 nucleotides are TGTGCCAGCTCACTGTCAGAACAGACCCAGTACTTC. This translates into CASSLSEQTQYF.

This clonotype was detected only a few times. The chain links TRBV27 to TRBJ2-5; tentative D call: TRBD2 (6 bases). This CDR3 spans 12 amino acids. The V end was cut by 6 bases, the J end by 3 bases, with 8 bases between. Germline-derived CDR1 and CDR2 are MNHEY and SMNVEV (reference sequence). In DNA form, the CDR3 reads TGTGCCAGCAGCGGGAGAGAAGAGACCCAGTACTTC. Translated: CASSGREETQYF.

The chain combines TRBV28 with TRBJ2-5, with 7 bases identical to TRBD1. Germline-derived CDR1 and CDR2 are MDHEN and SYDVKM. The CDR3 is 14 amino acids. Trimming removed 5 bases from V and 7 bases from J; junction bases left unmatched: 10. This CDR3 reads CASSPTGIPGTQYF. Here the CDR3 DNA reads TGTGCCAGCAGTCCGACAGGGATCCCAGGGACCCAGTACTTC.

A few counts support this clonotype. V gene TRBV7-2 combines with J gene TRBJ2-7; D possibly corresponds to TRBD2 (5 bases). Germline V gene data show CDR1 as SGHTA and CDR2 as FQGNSA. The CDR3 runs to 12 residues. Trimming took 6 bases from V and 5 from J, leaving 11 bases between them. CDR3 in amino acids: CASRGSVNEQYF. In DNA, the CDR3 is TGTGCCAGCAGAGGTAGCGTAAACGAGCAGTACTTC.

The V gene is TRBV20-1, the J gene TRBJ2-3; no definite D call. Per germline, CDR1 DFQATT and CDR2 SNEGSKA (reference sequence). Trimming pared 7 bases from V and 0 bases from J, leaving 11 bases between. The CDR3 loop spans 13 amino acids. The CDR3 DNA is TGCAGTGGGATATTAGCTAGCACAGATACGCAGTATTTT. This encodes CSGILASTDTQYF.

The rearrangement joins TRBV12-3 or TRBV12-4 to TRBJ2-7; 8 nucleotides align to TRBD1. The CDR3 runs 13 residues. Here the CDR3 reads CAARTGGSYEQYF. The CDR3 nucleotides read TGTGCGGCGCGTACAGGGGGGTCCTACGAGCAGTACTTC.